This T cell receptor (beta chain) stems from a study of early T cells in non-severe SARS-CoV-2 infection. Study information: Sequencing input comprised bulk RNA from unsorted whole blood; chain pairing was not available.

Study-wide results and caveats: Private and CD4 specificities were missed by VDJdb matching, skewed to anti-spike CD8.

Attachment of unique molecular identifiers was made to individual cDNA molecules. TCRdb ran MiXCR on the 5' RACE reads and lists one entry per CDR3 protein. The sample holds about 59,000 distinct CDR3 sequences; roughly 13% are singletons and the top ten take 9.3%. Regarding this clonotype: Antigen specificity is unknown.

Trimming shortened V by 0 bases and J by 3 bases, and 6 bases separated the two germline ends. CDR1 and CDR2 (germline): MNHEY, SMNVEV (reference sequence). The CDR3 is made up of 13 amino acids. Material: whole blood, obtained at baseline. V usage is TRBV27 and J usage is TRBJ2-7; D is undetermined. This TCR came from an adult who was a healthcare worker with PCR-confirmed SARS-CoV-2 infection or an uninfected control (not recorded which). In DNA form, the CDR3 reads TGTGCCAGCAGTTTATCGTCACTCTACGAGCAGTACTTC. It specifies CASSLSSLYEQYF.